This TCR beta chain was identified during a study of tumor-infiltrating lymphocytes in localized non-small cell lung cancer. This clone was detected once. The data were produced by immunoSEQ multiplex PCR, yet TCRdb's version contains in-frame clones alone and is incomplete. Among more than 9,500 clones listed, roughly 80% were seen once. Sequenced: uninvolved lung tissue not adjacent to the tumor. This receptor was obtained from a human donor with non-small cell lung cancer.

CDR3 sequence reads: CASRNFDRGEEKLFF. DNA of the CDR3: TGTGCCAGCAGGAACTTTGACAGGGGGGAGGAAAAACTGTTTTTT. The V gene is TRBV6-1, the J gene TRBJ1-4; TRBD1 matches at 9 bases. Germline lookup yields CDR1 MNHNS and CDR2 SASEGT. The CDR3 is 15 amino acids. Losses at the gene ends were 6 bases for V and 8 bases for J; bases not matched to a gene: 10.